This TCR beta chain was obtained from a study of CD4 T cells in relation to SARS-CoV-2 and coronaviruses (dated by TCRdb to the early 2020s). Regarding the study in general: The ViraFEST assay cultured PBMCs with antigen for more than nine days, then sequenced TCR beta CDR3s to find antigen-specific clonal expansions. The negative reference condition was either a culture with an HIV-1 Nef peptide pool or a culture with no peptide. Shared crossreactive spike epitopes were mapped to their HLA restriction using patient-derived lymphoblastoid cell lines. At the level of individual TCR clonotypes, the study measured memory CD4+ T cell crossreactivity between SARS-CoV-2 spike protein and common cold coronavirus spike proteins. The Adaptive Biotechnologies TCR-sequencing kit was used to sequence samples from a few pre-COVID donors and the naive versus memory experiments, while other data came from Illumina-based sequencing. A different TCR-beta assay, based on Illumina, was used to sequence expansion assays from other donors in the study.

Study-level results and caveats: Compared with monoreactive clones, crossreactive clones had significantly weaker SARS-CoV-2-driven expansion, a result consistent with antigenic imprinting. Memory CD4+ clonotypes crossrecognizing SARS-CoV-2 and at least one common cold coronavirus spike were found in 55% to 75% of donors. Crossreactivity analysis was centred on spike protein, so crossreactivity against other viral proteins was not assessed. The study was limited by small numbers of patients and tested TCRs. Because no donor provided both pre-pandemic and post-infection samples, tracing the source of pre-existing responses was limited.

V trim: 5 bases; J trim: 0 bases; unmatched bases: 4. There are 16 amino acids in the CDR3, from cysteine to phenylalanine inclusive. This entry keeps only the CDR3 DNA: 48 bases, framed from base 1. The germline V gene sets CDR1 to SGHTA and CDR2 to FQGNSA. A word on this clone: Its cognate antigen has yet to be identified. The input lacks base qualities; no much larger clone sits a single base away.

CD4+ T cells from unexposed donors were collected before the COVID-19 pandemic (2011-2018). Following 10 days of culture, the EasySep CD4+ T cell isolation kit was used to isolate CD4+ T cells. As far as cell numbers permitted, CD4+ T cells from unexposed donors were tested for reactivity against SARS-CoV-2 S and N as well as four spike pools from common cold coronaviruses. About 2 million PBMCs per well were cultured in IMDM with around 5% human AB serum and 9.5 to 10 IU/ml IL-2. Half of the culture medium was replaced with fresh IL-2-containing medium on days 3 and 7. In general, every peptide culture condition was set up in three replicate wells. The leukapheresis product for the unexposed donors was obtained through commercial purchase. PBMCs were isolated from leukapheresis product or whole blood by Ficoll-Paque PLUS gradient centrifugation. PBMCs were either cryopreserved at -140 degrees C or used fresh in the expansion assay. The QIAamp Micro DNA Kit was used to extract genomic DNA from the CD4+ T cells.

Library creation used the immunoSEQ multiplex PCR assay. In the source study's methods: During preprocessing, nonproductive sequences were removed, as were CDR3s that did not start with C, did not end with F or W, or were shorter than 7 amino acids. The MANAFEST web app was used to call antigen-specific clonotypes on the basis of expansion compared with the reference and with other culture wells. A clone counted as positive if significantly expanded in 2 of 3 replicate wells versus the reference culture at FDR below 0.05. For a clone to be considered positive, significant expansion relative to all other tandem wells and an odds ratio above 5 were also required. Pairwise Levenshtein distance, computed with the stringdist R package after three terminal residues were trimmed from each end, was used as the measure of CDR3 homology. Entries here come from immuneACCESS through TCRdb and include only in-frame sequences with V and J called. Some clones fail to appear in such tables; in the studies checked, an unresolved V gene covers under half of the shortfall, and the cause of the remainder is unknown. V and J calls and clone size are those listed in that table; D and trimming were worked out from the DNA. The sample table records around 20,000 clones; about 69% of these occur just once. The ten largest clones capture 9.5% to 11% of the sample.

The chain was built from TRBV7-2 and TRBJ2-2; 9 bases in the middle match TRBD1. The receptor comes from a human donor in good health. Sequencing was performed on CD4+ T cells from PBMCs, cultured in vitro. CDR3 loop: CASSPTGGANTGELFF. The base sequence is TGTGCCAGCAGCCCAACAGGGGGCGCGAACACCGGGGAGCTGTTTTTT.